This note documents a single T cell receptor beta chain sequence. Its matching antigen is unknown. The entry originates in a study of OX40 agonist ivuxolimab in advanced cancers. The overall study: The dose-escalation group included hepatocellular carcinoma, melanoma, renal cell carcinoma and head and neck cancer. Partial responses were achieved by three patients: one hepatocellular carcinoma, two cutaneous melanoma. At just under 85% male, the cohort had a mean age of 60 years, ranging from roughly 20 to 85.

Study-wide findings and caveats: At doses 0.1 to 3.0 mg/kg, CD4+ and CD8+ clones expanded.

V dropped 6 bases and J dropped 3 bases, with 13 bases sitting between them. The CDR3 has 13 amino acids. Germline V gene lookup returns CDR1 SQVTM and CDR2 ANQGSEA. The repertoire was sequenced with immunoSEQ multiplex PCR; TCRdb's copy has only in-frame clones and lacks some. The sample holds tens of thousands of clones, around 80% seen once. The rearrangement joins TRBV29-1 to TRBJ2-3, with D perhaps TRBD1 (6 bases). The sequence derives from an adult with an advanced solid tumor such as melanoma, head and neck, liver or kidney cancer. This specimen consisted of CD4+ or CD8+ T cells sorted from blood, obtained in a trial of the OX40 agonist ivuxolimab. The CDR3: CSVTTGQTDTQYF. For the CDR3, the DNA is TGCAGCGTGACAACCGGACAGACAGATACGCAGTATTTT.